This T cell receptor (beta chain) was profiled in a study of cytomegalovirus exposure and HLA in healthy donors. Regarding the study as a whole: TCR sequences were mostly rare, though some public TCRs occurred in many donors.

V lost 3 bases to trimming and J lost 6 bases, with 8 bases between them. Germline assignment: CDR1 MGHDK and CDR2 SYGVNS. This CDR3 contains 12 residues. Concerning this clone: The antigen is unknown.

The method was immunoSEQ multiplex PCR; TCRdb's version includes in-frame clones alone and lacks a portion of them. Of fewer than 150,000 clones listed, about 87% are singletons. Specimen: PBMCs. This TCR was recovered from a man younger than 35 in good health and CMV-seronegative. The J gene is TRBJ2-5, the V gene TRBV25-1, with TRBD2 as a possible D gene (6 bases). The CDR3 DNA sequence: TGTGCCAGCAGTGAGGCGGGGAAGACCCAGTACTTC. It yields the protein CASSEAGKTQYF.